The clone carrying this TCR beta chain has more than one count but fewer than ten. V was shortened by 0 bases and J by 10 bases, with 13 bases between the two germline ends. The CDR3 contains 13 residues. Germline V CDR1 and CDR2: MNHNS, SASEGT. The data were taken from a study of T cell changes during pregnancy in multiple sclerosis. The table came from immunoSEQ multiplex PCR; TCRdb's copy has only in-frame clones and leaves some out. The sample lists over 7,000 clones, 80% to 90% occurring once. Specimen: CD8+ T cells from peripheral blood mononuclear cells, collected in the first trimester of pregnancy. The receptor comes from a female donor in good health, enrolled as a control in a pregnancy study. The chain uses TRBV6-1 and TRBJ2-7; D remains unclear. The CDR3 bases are TGTGCCAGCAGTGAAGCGGAGAGGTCTGAACAGTACTTC. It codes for CASSEAERSEQYF.